The 26 T cell receptor beta chains listed next were all sequenced from one sample in a study of blood T cell repertoires in COVID-19 (dated by TCRdb to 2019 to 2021). The library came from the immunoSEQ multiplex PCR assay. TCRdb's version of the immuneACCESS table is confined to in-frame rearrangements and falls short of the full clone set. An unresolved V gene accounts for under half of the shortfall where checked; the remainder is of unknown origin. This sample holds 150,000 to 200,000 clones; less than 90% were observed only once. The ten largest clones take up around 21% of the sample. Sequencing was carried out using peripheral blood. Source of these receptors: a man in his 70s with active or convalescent COVID-19.

This clone appeared once. The rearrangement joins TRBV6-5 to TRBJ2-7, with 7 bases lining up with TRBD1. The V and J ends lost 0 bases and 3 bases, in that order; junction bases with no gene match: 5. The CDR3 spans 15 residues. Per germline, CDR1 MNHEY and CDR2 SVGAGI. The CDR3 bases are TGTGCCAGCAGTTACTCCTCGACAGGGTTCTACGAGCAGTACTTC. This sequence encodes CASSYSSTGFYEQYF.

This clone was seen once. The rearrangement uses TRBV19 and TRBJ1-5; 8 bases agree with TRBD1. J was trimmed by 0 bases and V by 4 bases; bases with no gene match: 5. The CDR3 runs to 16 residues. Germline CDR1 and CDR2: LNHDA and SQIVND (reference sequence). CDR3 region: CASSTGTGHSNQPQHF. Here the CDR3 DNA reads TGTGCCAGTAGTACAGGGACAGGCCATAGCAATCAGCCCCAGCATTTT. The full variable domain, completed using reference TRBV19 and TRBJ1-5, is DGGITQSPKYLFRKEGQNVTLSCEQNLNHDAMYWYRQDPGQGLRLIYYSQIVNDFQKGDIAEGYSVSREKKESFPLTVTSAQKNPTAFYLCASSTGTGHSNQPQHFGDGTRLSIL.

The table lists this clone with a count of one. This rearrangement joins TRBV11-2 to TRBJ2-1, with 8 bases identical to TRBD2. V was pared by 1 base and J by 5 bases, with 7 bases of the junction left unmatched. Germline CDR1 is SGHAT and CDR2 is FQNNGV. The CDR3 sequence is 16 residues long. The CDR3 loop is CASSLVGGGPNNEQFF. The CDR3 nucleotides are TGTGCCAGCAGCTTAGTAGGCGGGGGGCCAAACAATGAGCAGTTCTTC.

The chain is built from TRBV5-1 and TRBJ2-7; no clear D gene. From germline, CDR1 is SGHRS and CDR2 YFSETQ. CDR3 size: 13 residues. Trimming removed 0 bases from V and 5 bases from J, with 9 bases in between. The CDR3 DNA reads TGCGCCAGCAGCTTGGTTAGTCCTGACGAGCAGTACTTC. Translated, it gives CASSLVSPDEQYF.

The V call is TRBV11-3, the J call TRBJ2-5, with D possibly matching TRBD2 (7 bases). Germline V gives CDR1 SGHNT, CDR2 YENEEA. This CDR3 contains 17 residues. The ends were cut back, 2 bases at V and 3 bases at J, with 19 bases in the middle. The CDR3 sequence: CASSLSGRGIPKETQYF. The CDR3, as DNA: TGTGCCAGCAGCTTATCTGGGAGGGGGATACCTAAAGAGACCCAGTACTTC.

The V call is TRBV7-9, the J call TRBJ1-3, with D possibly TRBD1 on 6 matching bases. The CDR3 contains 19 residues. Germline assignment: CDR1 SEHNR and CDR2 FQNEAQ (reference sequence). V was shortened by 1 base and J by 0 bases, with 19 bases between the two germline ends. The CDR3 bases are TGTGCCAGCAGCTTAGGGGGGCTACAGGGTCCGAGCTCTGGAAACACCATATATTTT. Protein product: CASSLGGLQGPSSGNTIYF.

The J gene is TRBJ2-3, the V gene TRBV27, with no clear D. Looked up from germline, CDR1 is MNHEY and CDR2 is SMNVEV (reference sequence). This CDR3 is 14 amino acids long. V dropped 2 bases and J dropped 4 bases, with 10 bases sitting between them. CDR3 nucleotide sequence: TGTGCCAGCAGTTTACGGCTAGGAGCAGATACGCAGTATTTT. Protein product: CASSLRLGADTQYF.

This chain joins TRBV7-8 and TRBJ2-1, with 9 positions matching TRBD2. With V trimmed by 5 bases and J by 5 bases, 13 bases remained unmatched. CDR1 is SGHVS, CDR2 FQNEAQ, per germline. This CDR3 spans 17 amino acids. The DNA of the CDR3 is TGTGCCAGCAGCGTAGGAAATCTAGCGGGAAAGGACAATGAGCAGTTCTTC. This translates into CASSVGNLAGKDNEQFF.

V is TRBV19 and J is TRBJ2-6; 7 bases align to TRBD1. CDR1 is LNHDA, CDR2 SQIVND, per germline (reference sequence). This CDR3 spans 16 amino acids. J lost 0 bases, V lost 7 bases, and 6 bases had no gene match. In DNA, the CDR3 is TGTGCCAGTAAACCCACAGGGGACTCTGGGGCCAACGTCCTGACTTTC. It codes for CASKPTGDSGANVLTF.

V gene TRBV6-5 combines with J gene TRBJ1-6, with a tentative D call TRBD1 (6 bases). Germline CDR1 reads MNHEY; CDR2 reads SVGAGI. The V and J ends lost 5 bases and 10 bases respectively, with 15 bases between them. CDR3 length equals 14 residues. The CDR3 DNA sequence: TGTGCCAGCAGTCCACGACAGGTGGGATCACCCCTCCACTTT. Translating it yields CASSPRQVGSPLHF.

This clone was recorded only once. The CDR3 DNA reads TGTGCCAGCCGGTTCGGGATCTACGAGCAGTACTTC. It yields the protein CASRFGIYEQYF. V and J are TRBV25-1 and TRBJ2-7, with D tentatively TRBD2 (5 bases). Looked up from germline, CDR1 is MGHDK and CDR2 is SYGVNS. Deletions cut 8 bases from V and 3 bases from J, with 11 bases between. This CDR3 is built from 12 residues.

The genes are TRBV11-2 and TRBJ1-1; D is ambiguous. The CDR3 runs to 13 residues. The V and J ends lost 5 bases and 6 bases respectively, with 13 bases between them. Germline V CDR1 and CDR2: SGHAT, FQNNGV. CDR3 protein: CASSQSRQAEAFF. In DNA, the CDR3 is TGTGCCAGCAGCCAATCGAGACAAGCTGAAGCTTTCTTT. Supplemented by reference TRBV11-2 and TRBJ1-1, the full variable domain reads EAGVAQSPRYKIIEKRQSVAFWCNPISGHATLYWYQQILGQGPKLLIQFQNNGVVDDSQLPKDRFSAERLKGVDSTLKIQPAKLEDSAVYLCASSQSRQAEAFFGQGTRLTVV.

The chain couples TRBV18 to TRBJ1-1, with no clear D. Trimming shortened V by 4 bases and J by 6 bases, and 18 bases separated the two germline ends. The V gene's germline CDR1 is KGHSH and CDR2 LQKENI. This CDR3 has 15 residues. Written as DNA, the CDR3 is TGTGCCAGCTCACTCCAAGACGGGGAGGTCGCTGAAGCTTTCTTT. This sequence encodes CASSLQDGEVAEAFF.

V usage is TRBV2 and J usage is TRBJ1-2; 10 bases align to TRBD1. J lost 1 base, V lost 5 bases, and 1 base had no gene match. The CDR3 contains 14 residues. The germline V gene encodes CDR1 SNHLY and CDR2 FYNNEI. The CDR3 coding sequence is TGTGCCAGCAGTCGGACAGGGGGTAACTATGGCTACACCTTC. It specifies CASSRTGGNYGYTF.

This clone was seen just once. J is TRBJ2-1 and V is TRBV5-1; TRBD2 aligns across 10 bases. Trimming at V came to 0 bases and at J to 0 bases, leaving 15 bases not matched to a gene. CDR1 is SGHRS and CDR2 is YFSETQ in the germline V gene. The CDR3 length is 21 residues. This CDR3 is CASSLGGYRGLAKSSYNEQFF. The CDR3 DNA is TGCGCCAGCAGCTTGGGAGGGTATAGGGGACTAGCGAAAAGCTCCTACAATGAGCAGTTCTTC.

V usage is TRBV19 and J usage is TRBJ2-4; 8 nucleotides agree with TRBD1. CDR3 length: 14 residues. CDR1 and CDR2 (germline): LNHDA, SQIVND (reference sequence). After removal of 4 bases from V and 8 bases from J, the junction contained 7 bases not matched to a gene. CDR3 bases: TGTGCCAGTAGTACGCGGACAGGGAAAGACATTCAGTACTTC. It codes for CASSTRTGKDIQYF.

V gene TRBV19 combines with J gene TRBJ2-1; D is undetermined. This CDR3 has 16 amino acids. V dropped 3 bases and J dropped 0 bases, with 12 bases sitting between them. Germline loops: CDR1 LNHDA, CDR2 SQIVND (reference sequence). CDR3 nucleotide sequence: TGTGCCAGTAGTATCCGCGACAAGAGCTCCTACAATGAGCAGTTCTTC. Translated: CASSIRDKSSYNEQFF.

This CDR3 is CASSHQLAGDYEQYF. CDR3 DNA: TGCGCCAGCAGCCACCAACTGGCAGGGGACTACGAGCAGTACTTC. V and J are TRBV4-3 and TRBJ2-7, with D tentatively TRBD1 (6 bases). The CDR3 covers 15 residues. The germline V gene encodes CDR1 LGHNA and CDR2 YSLEER. Trimming shortened V by 3 bases and J by 3 bases, and 15 bases separated the two germline ends.

The rearrangement links TRBV6-5 to TRBJ1-5, with TRBD1 as a possible D gene (6 bases). Germline values: CDR1 MNHEY, CDR2 SVGAGI. Between the trimmed V and J ends, which lost 5 bases and 4 bases, there was a span of 15 bases. The CDR3 covers 15 residues. The CDR3 spells CASSRTYQGNQPQHF. The CDR3 DNA sequence: TGTGCCAGCAGTCGGACTTACCAGGGGAATCAGCCCCAGCATTTT.

V is TRBV3-1 (or the pseudogene TRBV3-2) and J is TRBJ1-4; a possible D gene is TRBD1 (6 bases). The germline V gene has CDR1 LGHDT and CDR2 YNNKEL (reference sequence). Trimming left V 2 bases short and J 8 bases short, with 21 bases between. This CDR3 spans 17 amino acids. In DNA, the CDR3 is TGTGCCAGCAGCCAAAGAAGGGAAGTGGGGGCTGAGGAAAAACTGTTTTTT. Translation: CASSQRREVGAEEKLFF.

V gene TRBV7-2 combines with J gene TRBJ2-1, with 11 bases fitting TRBD2. Per germline, CDR1 SGHTA and CDR2 FQGNSA. V was pared by 5 bases and J by 15 bases, with 12 bases of the junction left unmatched. The CDR3 consists of 14 residues. In DNA form, the CDR3 reads TGTGCCAGCAGCGTAGGACTAGCGGGCCGCTTTCTGTTCTTC. This translates into CASSVGLAGRFLFF.

This clone was detected a few times. V usage is TRBV7-8 and J usage is TRBJ2-2; 10 nucleotides align to TRBD1. Germline-derived CDR1 and CDR2 are SGHVS and FQNEAQ. The CDR3 totals 14 residues. The V and J ends lost 6 bases and 6 bases, in that order; junction bases with no gene match: 4. The CDR3 coding sequence is TGTGCCAGCAGTCGGGACAGGGGCGCCGGGGAGCTGTTTTTT. This encodes CASSRDRGAGELFF.

The CDR3 here is CASSLQGMNTEAFF. The CDR3 DNA is TGTGCCAGCAGTTTACAGGGCATGAACACTGAAGCTTTCTTT. The chain employs TRBV28 and TRBJ1-1; weak D call: TRBD1 (5 bases). The germline gives CDR1 MDHEN, CDR2 SYDVKM. V lost 2 bases and J lost 0, with 7 bases in between. The CDR3 loop spans 14 amino acids. Looking up the rest from reference TRBV28 and TRBJ1-1 gives the full variable domain: DVKVTQSSRYLVKRTGEKVFLECVQDMDHENMFWYRQDPGLGLRLIYFSYDVKMKEKGDIPEGYSVSREKKERFSLILESASTNQTSMYLCASSLQGMNTEAFFGQGTRLTVV.

This chain links TRBV5-4 with TRBJ2-7; the D gene is possibly TRBD1 (6 bases). CDR1 SGHNT and CDR2 YYREEE come from the germline V gene (reference sequence). The V end lost 1 base, the J end lost 2 bases, and 10 bases lay between the germline ends. The CDR3 contains 14 residues. CDR3 in DNA: TGTGCCAGCAGCTTGCGGACAGAGACCTACGAGCAGTACTTC. Amino acid sequence: CASSLRTETYEQYF.

The count of this clone is one. The J gene is TRBJ1-2, the V gene TRBV9, with 9 bases lining up with TRBD1. The CDR3 spans 13 residues. Germline lookup yields CDR1 SGDLS and CDR2 YYNGEE. Trimming took 3 bases from V and 6 from J; bases not matched to a gene: 3. CDR3 DNA: TGTGCCAGCAGCGCGGGACAGGGCCATGGCTACACCTTC. It encodes CASSAGQGHGYTF.

V is TRBV5-1 and J is TRBJ2-2; 7 positions agree with TRBD2. V gave up 4 bases and J gave up 6 bases; unmatched junction bases: 6. This CDR3 is 14 amino acids long. Germline values: CDR1 SGHRS, CDR2 YFSETQ. The CDR3 here is CASSTQLAPGELFF. For the CDR3, the DNA is TGCGCCAGCAGCACACAACTAGCGCCCGGGGAGCTGTTTTTT.